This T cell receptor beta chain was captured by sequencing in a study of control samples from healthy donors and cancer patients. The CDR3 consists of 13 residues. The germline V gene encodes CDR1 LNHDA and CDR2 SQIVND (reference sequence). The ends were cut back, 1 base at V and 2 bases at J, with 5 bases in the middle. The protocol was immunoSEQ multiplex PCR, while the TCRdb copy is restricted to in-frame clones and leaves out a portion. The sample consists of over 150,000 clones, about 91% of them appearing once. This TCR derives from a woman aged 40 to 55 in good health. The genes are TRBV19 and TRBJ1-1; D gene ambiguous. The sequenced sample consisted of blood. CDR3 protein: CASSIGANTEAFF. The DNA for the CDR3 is TGTGCCAGTAGTATAGGCGCAAACACTGAAGCTTTCTTT.